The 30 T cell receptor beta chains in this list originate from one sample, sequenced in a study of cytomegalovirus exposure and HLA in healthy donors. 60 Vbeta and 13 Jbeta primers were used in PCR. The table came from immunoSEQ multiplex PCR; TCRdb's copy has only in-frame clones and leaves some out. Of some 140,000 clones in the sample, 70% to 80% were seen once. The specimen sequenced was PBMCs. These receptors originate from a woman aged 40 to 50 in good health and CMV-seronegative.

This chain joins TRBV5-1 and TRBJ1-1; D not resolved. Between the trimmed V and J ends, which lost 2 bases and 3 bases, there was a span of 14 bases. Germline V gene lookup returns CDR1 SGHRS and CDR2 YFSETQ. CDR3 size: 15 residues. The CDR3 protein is CASSLVGGLDTEAFF. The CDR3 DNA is TGCGCCAGCAGCTTAGTAGGAGGTTTGGACACTGAAGCTTTCTTT.

The CDR3 DNA reads as TGTGCCAGCAGCTCCAGGGGAGGGAGCTTTAACACTGAAGCTTTCTTT. Its protein is CASSSRGGSFNTEAFF. This rearrangement joins TRBV11-3 to TRBJ1-1; weak D call: TRBD1 (6 bases). V was shortened by 4 bases and J by 2 bases, with 17 bases between the two germline ends. Per germline, CDR1 SGHNT and CDR2 YENEEA. The CDR3 length is 16 residues.

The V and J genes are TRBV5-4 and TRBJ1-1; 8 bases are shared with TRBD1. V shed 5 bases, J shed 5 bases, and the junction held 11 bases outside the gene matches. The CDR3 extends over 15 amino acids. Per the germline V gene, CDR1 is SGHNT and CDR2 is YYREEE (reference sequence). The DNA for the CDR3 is TGTGCCAGCAGTCAAGCCCAGGGGGCAGGAACTGAAGCTTTCTTT. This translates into CASSQAQGAGTEAFF.

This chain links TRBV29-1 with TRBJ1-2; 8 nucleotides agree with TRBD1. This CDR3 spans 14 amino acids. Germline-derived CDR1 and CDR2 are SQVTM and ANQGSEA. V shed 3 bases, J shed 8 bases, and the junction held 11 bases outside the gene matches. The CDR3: CSVDSTGVPGGYTF. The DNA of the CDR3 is TGCAGCGTTGACTCGACAGGGGTTCCGGGAGGCTACACCTTC.

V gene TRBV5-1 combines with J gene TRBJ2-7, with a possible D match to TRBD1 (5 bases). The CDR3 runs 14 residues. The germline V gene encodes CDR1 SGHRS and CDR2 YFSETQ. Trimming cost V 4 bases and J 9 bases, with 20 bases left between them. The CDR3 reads CASSLQGDRDGQYF. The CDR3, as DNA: TGCGCCAGCAGCCTGCAGGGCGACCGCGACGGGCAGTACTTC.

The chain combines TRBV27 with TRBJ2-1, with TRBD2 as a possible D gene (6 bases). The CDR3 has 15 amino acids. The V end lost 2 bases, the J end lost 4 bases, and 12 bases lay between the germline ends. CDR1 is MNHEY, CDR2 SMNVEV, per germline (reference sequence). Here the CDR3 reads CASSLAGSLYNEQFF. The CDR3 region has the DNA TGTGCCAGCAGTTTAGCGGGATCCTTATACAATGAGCAGTTCTTC.

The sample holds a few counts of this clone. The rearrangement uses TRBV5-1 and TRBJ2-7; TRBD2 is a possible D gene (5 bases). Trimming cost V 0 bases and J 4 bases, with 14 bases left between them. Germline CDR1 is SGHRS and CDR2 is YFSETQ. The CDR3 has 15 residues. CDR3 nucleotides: TGCGCCAGCAGCTTGGCAACGGGGAAAGAATACGAGCAGTACTTC. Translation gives CASSLATGKEYEQYF.

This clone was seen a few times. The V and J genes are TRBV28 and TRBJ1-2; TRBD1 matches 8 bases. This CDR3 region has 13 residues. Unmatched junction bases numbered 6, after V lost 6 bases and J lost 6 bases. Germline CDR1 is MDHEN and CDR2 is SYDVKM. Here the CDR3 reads CASRRTGPDGYTF. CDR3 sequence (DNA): TGTGCCAGCAGGCGGACAGGGCCCGATGGCTACACCTTC.

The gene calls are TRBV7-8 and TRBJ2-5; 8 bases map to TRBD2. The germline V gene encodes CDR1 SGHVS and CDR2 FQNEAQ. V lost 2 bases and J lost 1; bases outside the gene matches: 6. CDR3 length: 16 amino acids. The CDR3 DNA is TGTGCCAGCAGCTTATGGACTAGCAGGTCCCAAGAGACCCAGTACTTC. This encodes CASSLWTSRSQETQYF.

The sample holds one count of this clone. CDR3 in DNA: TGTGCCAGCAGCTACAGGACAGGGGGGAATGAGCAGTTCTTC. Translated: CASSYRTGGNEQFF. This rearrangement joins TRBV5-4 to TRBJ2-1; 10 bases agree with TRBD1. The V gene's germline CDR1 is SGHNT and CDR2 YYREEE (reference sequence). The junction had 4 bases not matched to a gene; V was cut back by 3 bases and J by 7 bases. The CDR3 extends over 14 amino acids.

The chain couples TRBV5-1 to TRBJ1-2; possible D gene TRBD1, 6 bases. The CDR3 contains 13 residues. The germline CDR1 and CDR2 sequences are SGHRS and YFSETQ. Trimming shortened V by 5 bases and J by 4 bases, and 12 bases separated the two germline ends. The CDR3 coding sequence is TGCGCCAGCAGGGCAGGGGACGGCTATGGCTACACCTTC. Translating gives CASRAGDGYGYTF.

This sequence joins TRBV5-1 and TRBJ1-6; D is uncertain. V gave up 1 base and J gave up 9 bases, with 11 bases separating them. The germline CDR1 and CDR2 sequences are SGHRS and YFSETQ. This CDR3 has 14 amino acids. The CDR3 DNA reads TGCGCCAGCAGCTTGAGCCCGAGTCCTTCACCCCTCCACTTT. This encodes CASSLSPSPSPLHF.

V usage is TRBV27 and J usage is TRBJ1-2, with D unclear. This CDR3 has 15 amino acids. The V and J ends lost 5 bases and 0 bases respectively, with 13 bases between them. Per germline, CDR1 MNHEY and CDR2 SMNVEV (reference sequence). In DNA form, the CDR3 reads TGTGCCAGCAGTAGAGTGAACAGCCCTAACTATGGCTACACCTTC. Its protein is CASSRVNSPNYGYTF.

CDR3 sequence: CASGTGESSSYNEQFF. CDR3 nucleotides: TGCGCCAGCGGGACAGGGGAAAGTAGCTCCTACAATGAGCAGTTCTTC. V and J are TRBV5-1 and TRBJ2-1, with 10 bases aligning to TRBD1. This CDR3 comprises 16 residues. Unmatched junction bases numbered 7, after V lost 7 bases and J lost 0 bases. Germline V lookup: CDR1 SGHRS, CDR2 YFSETQ.

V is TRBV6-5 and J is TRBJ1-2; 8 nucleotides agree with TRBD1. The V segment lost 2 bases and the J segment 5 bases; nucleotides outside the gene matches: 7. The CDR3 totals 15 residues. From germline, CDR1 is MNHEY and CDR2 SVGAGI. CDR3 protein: CASSYLGTGDYGYTF. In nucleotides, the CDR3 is TGTGCCAGCAGTTACCTCGGGACAGGCGATTATGGCTACACCTTC.

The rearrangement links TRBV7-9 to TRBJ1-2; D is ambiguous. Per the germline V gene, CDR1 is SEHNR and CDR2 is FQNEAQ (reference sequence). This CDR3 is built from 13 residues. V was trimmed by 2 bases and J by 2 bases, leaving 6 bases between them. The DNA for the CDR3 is TGTGCCAGCAGCTTAAAAGAGAACTATGGCTACACCTTC. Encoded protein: CASSLKENYGYTF.

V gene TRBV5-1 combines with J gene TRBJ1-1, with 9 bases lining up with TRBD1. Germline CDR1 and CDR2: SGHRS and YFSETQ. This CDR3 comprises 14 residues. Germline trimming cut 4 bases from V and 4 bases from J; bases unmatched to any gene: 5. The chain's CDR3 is CASSGTGTGTEAFF. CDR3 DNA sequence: TGCGCCAGCAGCGGGACAGGGACGGGCACTGAAGCTTTCTTT.

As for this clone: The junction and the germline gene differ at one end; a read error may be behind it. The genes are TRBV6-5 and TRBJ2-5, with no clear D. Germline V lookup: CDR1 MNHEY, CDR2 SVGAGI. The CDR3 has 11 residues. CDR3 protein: CTSSGQETQYF. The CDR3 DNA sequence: TGTACCAGCTCGGGCCAAGAGACCCAGTACTTC.

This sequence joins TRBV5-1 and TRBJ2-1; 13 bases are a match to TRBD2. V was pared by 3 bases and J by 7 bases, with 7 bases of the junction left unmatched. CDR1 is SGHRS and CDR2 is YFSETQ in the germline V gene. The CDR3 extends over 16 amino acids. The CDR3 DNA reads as TGCGCCAGCAGCTCCACCGGGACTAGCGGGGCGAATGAGCAGTTCTTC. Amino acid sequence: CASSSTGTSGANEQFF.

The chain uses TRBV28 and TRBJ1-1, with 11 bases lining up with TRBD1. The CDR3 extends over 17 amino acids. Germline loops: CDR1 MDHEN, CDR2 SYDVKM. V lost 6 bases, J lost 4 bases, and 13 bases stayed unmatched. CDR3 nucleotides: TGTGCCAGCAGCTCACCTCCGGGACAGGGGGGAGGCACTGAAGCTTTCTTT. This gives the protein CASSSPPGQGGGTEAFF.

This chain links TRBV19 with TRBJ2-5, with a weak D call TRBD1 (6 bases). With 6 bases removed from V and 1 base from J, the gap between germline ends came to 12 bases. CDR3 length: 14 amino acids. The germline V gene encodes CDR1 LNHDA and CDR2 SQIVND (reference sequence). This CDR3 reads CASRLRGGQETQYF. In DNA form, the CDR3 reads TGTGCCAGTAGGCTCCGAGGGGGCCAAGAGACCCAGTACTTC.

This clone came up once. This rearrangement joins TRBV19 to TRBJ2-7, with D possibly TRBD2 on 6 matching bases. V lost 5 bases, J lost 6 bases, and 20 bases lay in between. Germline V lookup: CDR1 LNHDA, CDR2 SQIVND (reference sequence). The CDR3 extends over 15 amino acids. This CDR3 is CASSPSPAGGAEQYF. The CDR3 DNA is TGTGCCAGTAGTCCAAGCCCCGCCGGGGGTGCCGAGCAGTACTTC. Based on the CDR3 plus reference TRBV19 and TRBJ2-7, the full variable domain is DGGITQSPKYLFRKEGQNVTLSCEQNLNHDAMYWYRQDPGQGLRLIYYSQIVNDFQKGDIAEGYSVSREKKESFPLTVTSAQKNPTAFYLCASSPSPAGGAEQYFGPGTRLTVT.

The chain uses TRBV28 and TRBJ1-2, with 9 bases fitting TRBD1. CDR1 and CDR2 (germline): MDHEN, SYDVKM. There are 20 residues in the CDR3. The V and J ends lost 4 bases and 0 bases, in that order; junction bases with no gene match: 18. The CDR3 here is CASSYSLGSQGAGSNYGYTF. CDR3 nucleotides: TGTGCCAGCAGTTACAGCCTGGGGTCACAGGGGGCCGGGTCTAACTATGGCTACACCTTC.

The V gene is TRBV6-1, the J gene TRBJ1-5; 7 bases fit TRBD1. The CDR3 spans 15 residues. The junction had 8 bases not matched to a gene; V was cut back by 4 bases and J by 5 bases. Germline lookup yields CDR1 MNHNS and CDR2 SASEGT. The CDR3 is CASSGRQGGYQPQHF. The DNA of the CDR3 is TGTGCCAGCAGTGGAAGACAGGGTGGTTATCAGCCCCAGCATTTT.

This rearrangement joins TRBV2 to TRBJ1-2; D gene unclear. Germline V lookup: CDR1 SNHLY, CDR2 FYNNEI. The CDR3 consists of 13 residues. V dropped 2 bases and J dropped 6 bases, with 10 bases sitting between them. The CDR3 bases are TGTGCCAGCAGTGAATATTTGGCGGATGGCTACACCTTC. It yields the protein CASSEYLADGYTF.

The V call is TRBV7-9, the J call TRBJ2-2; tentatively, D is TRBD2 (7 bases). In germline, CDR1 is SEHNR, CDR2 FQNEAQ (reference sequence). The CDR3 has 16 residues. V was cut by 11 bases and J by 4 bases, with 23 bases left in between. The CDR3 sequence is CAVQGGGSLATGELFF. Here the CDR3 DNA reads TGTGCCGTACAGGGTGGCGGGAGTTTGGCCACCGGGGAGCTGTTTTTT. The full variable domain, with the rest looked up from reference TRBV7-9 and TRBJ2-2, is DTGVSQNPRHKITKRGQNVTFRCDPISEHNRLYWYRQTLGQGPEFLTYFQNEAQLEKSRLLSDRFSAERPKGSFSTLEIQRTEQGDSAMYLCAVQGGGSLATGELFFGEGSRLTVL.

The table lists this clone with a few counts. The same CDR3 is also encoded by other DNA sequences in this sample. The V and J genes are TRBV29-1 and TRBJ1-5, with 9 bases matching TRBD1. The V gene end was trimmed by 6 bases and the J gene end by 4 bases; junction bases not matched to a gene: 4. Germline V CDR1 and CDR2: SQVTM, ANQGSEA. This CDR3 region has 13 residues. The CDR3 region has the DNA TGCAGCGTAGGGACAGGGCTGAATCAGCCCCAGCATTTT. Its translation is CSVGTGLNQPQHF.

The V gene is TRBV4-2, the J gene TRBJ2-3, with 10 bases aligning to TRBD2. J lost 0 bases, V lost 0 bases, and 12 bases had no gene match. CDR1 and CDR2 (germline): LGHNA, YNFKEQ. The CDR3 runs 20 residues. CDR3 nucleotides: TGTGCCAGCAGCCAAGATCTAGCGGGAGTTATTTGGACTAGCACAGATACGCAGTATTTT. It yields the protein CASSQDLAGVIWTSTDTQYF.

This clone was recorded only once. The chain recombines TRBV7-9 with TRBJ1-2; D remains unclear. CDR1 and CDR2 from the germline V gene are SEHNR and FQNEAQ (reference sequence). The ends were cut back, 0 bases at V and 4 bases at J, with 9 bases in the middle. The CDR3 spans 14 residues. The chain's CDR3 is CASSLAGQAYGYTF. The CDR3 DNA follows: TGTGCCAGCAGCTTAGCGGGCCAGGCCTATGGCTACACCTTC. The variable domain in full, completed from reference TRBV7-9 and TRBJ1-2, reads DTGVSQNPRHKITKRGQNVTFRCDPISEHNRLYWYRQTLGQGPEFLTYFQNEAQLEKSRLLSDRFSAERPKGSFSTLEIQRTEQGDSAMYLCASSLAGQAYGYTFGSGTRLTVV.

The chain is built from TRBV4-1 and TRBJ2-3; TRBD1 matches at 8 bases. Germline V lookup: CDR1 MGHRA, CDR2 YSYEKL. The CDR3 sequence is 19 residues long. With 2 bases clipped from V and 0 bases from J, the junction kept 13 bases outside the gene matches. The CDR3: CASSQRTGRTGHSTDTQYF. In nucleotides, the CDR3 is TGCGCCAGCAGCCAACGTACTGGCAGGACAGGGCATAGCACAGATACGCAGTATTTT.